These 9 T cell receptor beta chains came from one sample sequenced in a study of blood T cell repertoires in COVID-19. Sequencing was performed with immunoSEQ multiplex PCR; in TCRdb, only in-frame clones are kept and a portion is missing. The sample yields 200,000 to 250,000 clones, about 91% seen once. Sequencing was carried out using PBMCs or T cells enriched from blood (not recorded which). The receptors stem from a woman younger than 45 with acute COVID-19.

This clone was seen only a few times. The chain has TRBV28 and TRBJ1-5, with D tentatively TRBD1 (5 bases). This CDR3 contains 15 residues. The ends were cut back, 5 bases at V and 0 bases at J, with 11 bases in the middle. CDR1 is MDHEN, CDR2 SYDVKM, per germline. This CDR3 is CASSGGISSNQPQHF. As DNA, the CDR3 is TGTGCCAGCAGTGGGGGGATCTCTAGCAATCAGCCCCAGCATTTT.

The V and J genes are TRBV5-1 and TRBJ2-5; 9 nucleotides match TRBD1. The CDR3 length is 15 residues. In germline, CDR1 is SGHRS, CDR2 YFSETQ. The V gene end was trimmed by 5 bases and the J gene end by 3 bases; junction bases not matched to a gene: 8. The CDR3 protein is CASRSDRGFEETQYF. CDR3 in DNA: TGCGCCAGCAGATCGGACAGGGGCTTTGAAGAGACCCAGTACTTC.

The genes are TRBV10-2 and TRBJ2-1, with no clear D. Germline assignment: CDR1 WSHSY and CDR2 SAAADI. V shed 5 bases and J shed 2 bases, with 7 bases lying between them. The CDR3 runs to 13 residues. The CDR3 DNA reads as TGCGCCAGCAGTATTCTAGCCTACAATGAGCAGTTCTTC. Protein: CASSILAYNEQFF.

The V call is TRBV7-2, the J call TRBJ1-3; D possibly corresponds to TRBD1 (5 bases). From germline, CDR1 is SGHTA and CDR2 FQGNSA. The CDR3 length is 16 residues. The V and J ends lost 1 base and 4 bases respectively, with 14 bases between them. CDR3 residues: CASSLEEGWSGNTIYF. CDR3 DNA sequence: TGTGCCAGCAGCTTAGAGGAGGGGTGGTCCGGAAACACCATATATTTT.

The chain links TRBV19 to TRBJ1-1; no firm D call. Germline V gene sequence: CDR1 LNHDA, CDR2 SQIVND (reference sequence). This CDR3 region has 14 residues. Trimming removed 3 bases from V and 5 bases from J, with 13 bases in between. CDR3 DNA sequence: TGTGCCAGTAGTATCCCCTATAATGGTACTGAAGCTTTCTTT. Amino acids: CASSIPYNGTEAFF.

The chain has TRBV5-1 and TRBJ1-2, with a tentative D call TRBD1 (5 bases). V shed 0 bases and J shed 6 bases, with 9 bases lying between them. Looked up from germline, CDR1 is SGHRS and CDR2 is YFSETQ. The CDR3 is made up of 13 amino acids. The CDR3 loop is CASSLEGVDGYTF. CDR3 nucleotide sequence: TGCGCCAGCAGCTTGGAAGGGGTGGATGGCTACACCTTC. The variable domain in full, completed from reference TRBV5-1 and TRBJ1-2, reads KAGVTQTPRYLIKTRGQQVTLSCSPISGHRSVSWYQQTPGQGLQFLFEYFSETQRNKGNFPGRFSGRQFSNSRSEMNVSTLELGDSALYLCASSLEGVDGYTFGSGTRLTVV.

The chain couples TRBV5-6 to TRBJ1-6; TRBD1 matches at 7 bases. The junction had 11 bases not matched to a gene; V was cut back by 4 bases and J by 7 bases. This CDR3 has 16 residues. From germline, CDR1 is SGHDT and CDR2 YYEEEE. The CDR3 region is CASSRGLGRENSPLHF. The CDR3 DNA follows: TGTGCCAGCAGCAGGGGGCTTGGGAGAGAAAATTCACCCCTCCACTTT.

The chain couples TRBV10-2 to TRBJ2-1; 12 bases line up with TRBD2. The ends lost 7 bases at V and 7 bases at J; junction bases unmatched: 8. CDR3 size: 15 residues. Germline V CDR1 and CDR2: WSHSY, SAAADI. CDR3 region: CASKRLAGAWNEQFF. The CDR3 DNA reads TGCGCCAGCAAGCGACTAGCGGGGGCTTGGAATGAGCAGTTCTTC.

The rearrangement joins TRBV9 to TRBJ2-1, with 10 positions matching TRBD2. Trimming took 5 bases from V and 8 from J; bases not matched to a gene: 10. The length of the CDR3 is 15 residues. The germline V gene encodes CDR1 SGDLS and CDR2 YYNGEE. The CDR3 DNA follows: TGTGCCAGCAGTCGGCAGGCTAGCGGGGGAGATGAGCAGTTCTTC. Its protein is CASSRQASGGDEQFF.